This T cell receptor beta chain was found in a study of shared clonotypes between healthy human individuals. Study overall: The study used three CD4 naive, three CD4 memory, two CD8 naive and one CD8 memory plate per donor. Study outcomes and limitations: When naive CD4 clonotypes were compared across a few donors, about 4.9% were shared. Naive subsets generally had larger estimated richness than memory subsets.

Regarding this clone: The antigen is unknown.

The CDR3 sequence is 15 residues long. Germline V gene sequence: CDR1 MNHEY, CDR2 SMNVEV (reference sequence). J was trimmed by 8 bases and V by 4 bases; bases with no gene match: 9. Profiled with immunoSEQ multiplex PCR; TCRdb holds only in-frame clones, not every one. Here the sample spans approximately 2,200,000 clones, 85% to 95% being singletons. The naive CD8 fraction comprised CD45RO-negative cells positively selected for CCR7 and excluded terminally differentiated effector memory CD45RA+ cells. Sequences were obtained from naive CD8+ T cells from PBMCs. The sequence derives from a man between 18 and 35 years old in good health. Some clones in this sample may be carry-over from other donors' samples. This chain uses TRBV27 with TRBJ2-1; 9 nucleotides agree with TRBD2. CDR3 sequence: CASSSWTSEGYEQFF. The CDR3 coding sequence is TGTGCCAGCAGTTCGTGGACTAGCGAGGGCTATGAGCAGTTCTTC.